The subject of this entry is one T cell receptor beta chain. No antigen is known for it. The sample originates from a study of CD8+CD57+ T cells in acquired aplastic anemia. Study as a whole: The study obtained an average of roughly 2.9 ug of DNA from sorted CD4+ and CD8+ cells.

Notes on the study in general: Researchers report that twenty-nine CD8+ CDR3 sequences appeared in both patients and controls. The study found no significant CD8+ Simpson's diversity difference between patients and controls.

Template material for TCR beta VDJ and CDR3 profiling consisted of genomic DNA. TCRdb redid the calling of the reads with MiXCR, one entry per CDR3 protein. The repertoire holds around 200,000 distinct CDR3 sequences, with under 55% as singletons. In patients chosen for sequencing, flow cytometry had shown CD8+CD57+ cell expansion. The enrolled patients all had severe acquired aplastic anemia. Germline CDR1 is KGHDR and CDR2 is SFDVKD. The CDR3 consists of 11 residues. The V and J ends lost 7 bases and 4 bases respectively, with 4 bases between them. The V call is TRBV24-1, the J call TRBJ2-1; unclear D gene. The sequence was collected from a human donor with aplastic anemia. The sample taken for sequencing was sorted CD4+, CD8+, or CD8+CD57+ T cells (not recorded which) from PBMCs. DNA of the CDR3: TGTGCCACCAGGCAGTACAATGAGCAGTTCTTC. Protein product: CATRQYNEQFF.